These 23 T cell receptor beta chains share one sample of origin, sequenced in a study of vaccination and CD4 T cells after COVID-19 (dated by TCRdb to between 2021 and 2024). The treatment or condition label, as the study defines it: roughly ten-day PBMC culture with coronavirus spike peptide pools or control peptides (ViraFEST assay). Libraries were constructed by PCR. Sequencing took place on an Illumina iSeq 100. DNA from cultured CD4+ T cells underwent TCR sequencing with the Oncomine TCR Beta short-read assay at the Johns Hopkins FTIC core. TCRdb reworked the public reads: Q25 trimming with fastp, MiXCR clone assembly, productive beta chains retained. Each record represents a unique CDR3 protein, reported with the most common genes and DNA among its rows. Across this sample there are over 1,500 distinct CDR3 sequences, with around 70% seen only once. The top ten constitute less than 40% of the sample.

For these receptors, no antigen is known. The sequencing here drew on CD4+ T cells from blood, cultured in vitro, taken after SARS-CoV-2 vaccination. The receptors derive from a human donor who had recovered from COVID-19.

V is TRBV11-3 and J is TRBJ2-3; tentatively, D is TRBD1 (6 bases). The V gene's germline CDR1 is SGHNT and CDR2 YENEEA. V lost 1 base to trimming and J lost 8 bases, with 16 bases between them. The CDR3 is 15 amino acids. The CDR3, as DNA: TGTGCCAGCAGCTTAGTCGGGGACACTGAGGCTACGCAGTATTTT. Translating it yields CASSLVGDTEATQYF.

V is TRBV24-1 and J is TRBJ2-3; D unresolved. CDR1 is KGHDR and CDR2 is SFDVKD in the germline V gene. V was cut by 1 base and J by 6 bases, with 1 base left in between. CDR3 size: 11 residues. In DNA, the CDR3 is TGTGCCACCAGTGATTTTGATACGCAGTATTTT. Protein: CATSDFDTQYF.

The CDR3 sequence: CASSPTNSNQPQHF. The CDR3 DNA follows: TGTGCCAGCAGTCCAACGAATAGCAATCAGCCCCAGCATTTT. The J gene is TRBJ1-5, the V gene TRBV12-3 or TRBV12-4; D uncertain. The ends were cut back, 5 bases at V and 0 bases at J, with 8 bases in the middle. The length of the CDR3 is 14 residues.

The CDR3 reads CASSSYNFSGRAISYEQYF. DNA for the CDR3: TGTGCCAGCAGTTCTTATAACTTTAGCGGGAGGGCCATATCCTACGAGCAGTACTTC. The rearrangement links TRBV27 to TRBJ2-7; 11 nucleotides agree with TRBD2. The V segment lost 4 bases and the J segment 1 base; nucleotides outside the gene matches: 15. CDR1 is MNHEY and CDR2 is SMNVEV in the germline V gene (reference sequence). The CDR3 sequence is 19 residues long.

The chain carries TRBV20-1 and TRBJ1-1; weak D call: TRBD1 (5 bases). There are 12 residues in the CDR3. V dropped 6 bases and J dropped 6 bases, with 14 bases sitting between them. Germline CDR1 is DFQATT and CDR2 is SNEGSKA (reference sequence). The CDR3 DNA is TGCAGTGCCCCCGGGACTTCCGCTGAAGCTTTCTTT. It translates to CSAPGTSAEAFF.

This clonotype was seen more than once but under ten times. This rearrangement joins TRBV15 to TRBJ2-5; D is possibly TRBD2 (6 bases). Germline V gives CDR1 LNHNV, CDR2 YYDKDF (reference sequence). The length of the CDR3 is 15 residues. V lost 0 bases and J lost 2, with 10 bases in between. The CDR3 DNA is TGTGCCACCAGCAGAGATAGGGGACTGCAAGAGACCCAGTACTTC. Translating gives CATSRDRGLQETQYF.

This clonotype was observed once. The chain couples TRBV6-1 to TRBJ2-7; maybe TRBD2 (7 bases). The CDR3 loop spans 15 amino acids. Germline CDR1 and CDR2: MNHNS and SASEGT. Trimming took 1 base from V and 0 from J, leaving 10 bases between them. The CDR3 nucleotides read TGTGCCAGCAGTGAAGAAGGGGGGGGCTCCTACGAGCAGTACTTC. Amino acid sequence: CASSEEGGGSYEQYF.

The chain employs TRBV2 and TRBJ2-7; perhaps D is TRBD1 or TRBD2 (5 bases each). Germline V gives CDR1 SNHLY, CDR2 FYNNEI. The CDR3 consists of 12 residues. V was trimmed by 8 bases and J by 4 bases, leaving 12 bases between them. The CDR3 sequence: CASSRGGYEQYF. The DNA for the CDR3 is TGTGCCAGCTCTAGGGGCGGGTACGAGCAGTACTTC. The complete variable domain, with remaining parts taken from reference TRBV2 and TRBJ2-7, reads EPEVTQTPSHQVTQMGQEVILRCVPISNHLYFYWYRQILGQKVEFLVSFYNNEISEKSEIFDDQFSVERPDGSNFTLKIRSTKLEDSAMYFCASSRGGYEQYFGPGTRLTVT.

The chain couples TRBV27 to TRBJ2-1; 14 bases line up with TRBD2. Germline assignment: CDR1 MNHEY and CDR2 SMNVEV (reference sequence). Trimming at V came to 7 bases and at J to 6 bases, leaving 11 bases not matched to a gene. CDR3 length equals 17 residues. The CDR3 sequence is CASIPRWGLAGVNEQFF. The CDR3 nucleotides read TGTGCCAGCATCCCCCGATGGGGACTAGCGGGAGTCAATGAGCAGTTCTTC.

This clonotype has just a few counts. The chain recombines TRBV27 with TRBJ1-5; D gene ambiguous. V shed 3 bases and J shed 4 bases, with 7 bases lying between them. Germline lookup yields CDR1 MNHEY and CDR2 SMNVEV (reference sequence). The CDR3 is made up of 13 amino acids. The CDR3 DNA follows: TGTGCCAGCAGTTTTGGGATAAATCAGCCCCAGCATTTT. Translation gives CASSFGINQPQHF.

The chain joins TRBV24-1 to TRBJ2-7; tentative D call: TRBD2 (5 bases). V shed 6 bases and J shed 3 bases, with 14 bases lying between them. CDR1 is KGHDR, CDR2 SFDVKD, per germline. The CDR3 has 14 residues. The CDR3 reads CATSPLGMYYEQYF. The CDR3 coding sequence is TGTGCCACCAGTCCACTAGGGATGTACTACGAGCAGTACTTC.

This clonotype is judged medium-sized (0.01 to 0.1%). The chain couples TRBV12-3 or TRBV12-4 to TRBJ1-1, with unresolved D. The CDR3 runs to 16 residues. The V end was cut by 2 bases, the J end by 1 base, with 14 bases between. The DNA of the CDR3 is TGTGCCAGCAGTTTAATGCGCGGCAAAGGGAACACTGAAGCTTTCTTT. It codes for CASSLMRGKGNTEAFF.

The chain combines TRBV27 with TRBJ1-6; weak D call: TRBD1 (6 bases). With 6 bases removed from V and 10 bases from J, the gap between germline ends came to 16 bases. This CDR3 has 14 residues. Germline V lookup: CDR1 MNHEY, CDR2 SMNVEV (reference sequence). The CDR3 DNA reads TGTGCCAGCAGCCCGCAGGGAGGGGGATCACCCCTCCACTTT. Its translation is CASSPQGGGSPLHF.

This clonotype was observed a handful of times. The chain links TRBV5-5 to TRBJ1-3; D unclear. The V gene lost 0 bases and the J gene lost 0 bases, with 7 bases spanning the gap. The CDR3 spans 15 residues. Germline V gene sequence: CDR1 SGHKS, CDR2 YYEKEE (reference sequence). CDR3 sequence: CASSLAVNSGNTIYF. In DNA, the CDR3 is TGTGCCAGCAGCTTGGCGGTAAACTCTGGAAACACCATATATTTT.

The CDR3 DNA sequence: TGTGCCAGCAGTTCAGGACTAGCTATACCCTACGAGCAGTACTTC. Translated: CASSSGLAIPYEQYF. The chain is built from TRBV27 and TRBJ2-7; 8 bases map to TRBD2. The CDR3 sequence is 15 residues long. Looked up from germline, CDR1 is MNHEY and CDR2 is SMNVEV (reference sequence). J lost 2 bases, V lost 4 bases, and 7 bases had no gene match.

The gene calls are TRBV2 and TRBJ2-5, with TRBD2 matching over 8 bases. This CDR3 has 15 residues. Germline-derived CDR1 and CDR2 are SNHLY and FYNNEI. The trim removed 6 bases at V and 4 bases at J, leaving 10 bases unmatched. DNA of the CDR3: TGTGCCAGCAGGGTAGCGGGGAGGCGTATAGAGACCCAGTACTTC. Amino acids: CASRVAGRRIETQYF.

This clonotype was observed a handful of times. The CDR3, as DNA: TGTGCCAGCAGCAAAGAGGGACAGGGAGGTAATTCACCCCTCCACTTT. Its protein is CASSKEGQGGNSPLHF. The chain carries TRBV21-1 and TRBJ1-6; TRBD1 reflects the table's D call only, with no check against the DNA. TRBV21-1 corresponds to a pseudogene. The CDR3 has 16 residues.

This clonotype has a handful of counts. The chain recombines TRBV15 with TRBJ1-5; 10 bases fit TRBD1. The CDR3 consists of 15 residues. V was clipped by 0 bases and J by 7 bases; unmatched bases: 3. CDR1 LNHNV and CDR2 YYDKDF come from the germline V gene (reference sequence). The CDR3 region has the DNA TGTGCCACCAGCAGAGACGGGACAGGGGACCAGCCCCAGCATTTT. Translating it yields CATSRDGTGDQPQHF.

V and J are TRBV20-1 and TRBJ1-2; TRBD1 agrees at 11 bases. The CDR3 loop spans 14 amino acids. Germline V CDR1 and CDR2: DFQATT, SNEGSKA (reference sequence). J was trimmed by 4 bases and V by 3 bases; bases with no gene match: 4. The CDR3 here is CSASRDRGFYGYTF. Written as DNA, the CDR3 is TGCAGTGCTAGCCGGGACAGGGGGTTCTATGGCTACACCTTC.

This clonotype was observed a handful of times. The chain combines TRBV6-1 with TRBJ2-5; D could derive from TRBD1 or TRBD2 (6 bases each). Deletions cut 7 bases from V and 5 bases from J, with 17 bases between. The CDR3 is 14 residues long. Germline-derived CDR1 and CDR2 are MNHNS and SASEGT. The CDR3 protein is CASTFGGRRETQYF. In DNA form, the CDR3 reads TGTGCCAGCACATTTGGGGGGCGTCGGGAGACCCAGTACTTC.

This chain uses TRBV11-2 with TRBJ2-5; D is unresolved. Germline V gene data show CDR1 as SGHAT and CDR2 as FQNNGV. Trimming left V 0 bases short and J 5 bases short, with 10 bases between. The CDR3 consists of 14 residues. The CDR3 region has the DNA TGTGCCAGCAGCTTAGAACGGCTAACGGAGACCCAGTACTTC. This sequence encodes CASSLERLTETQYF.

This rearrangement joins TRBV20-1 to TRBJ2-1; maybe TRBD2 (5 bases). This CDR3 comprises 14 residues. V was shortened by 0 bases and J by 7 bases, with 13 bases between the two germline ends. Germline CDR1 DFQATT, CDR2 SNEGSKA (reference sequence). CDR3 sequence: CSARDQLRVNEQFF. CDR3 nucleotides: TGCAGTGCTAGAGATCAATTGAGGGTTAATGAGCAGTTCTTC.

The V gene is TRBV7-2, the J gene TRBJ1-2; D remains unclear. This CDR3 comprises 12 residues. V was trimmed by 6 bases and J by 3 bases, leaving 8 bases between them. Looked up from germline, CDR1 is SGHTA and CDR2 is FQGNSA. The CDR3 DNA reads as TGTGCCAGCAGGCCCACGCACTATGGCTACACCTTC. It codes for CASRPTHYGYTF.